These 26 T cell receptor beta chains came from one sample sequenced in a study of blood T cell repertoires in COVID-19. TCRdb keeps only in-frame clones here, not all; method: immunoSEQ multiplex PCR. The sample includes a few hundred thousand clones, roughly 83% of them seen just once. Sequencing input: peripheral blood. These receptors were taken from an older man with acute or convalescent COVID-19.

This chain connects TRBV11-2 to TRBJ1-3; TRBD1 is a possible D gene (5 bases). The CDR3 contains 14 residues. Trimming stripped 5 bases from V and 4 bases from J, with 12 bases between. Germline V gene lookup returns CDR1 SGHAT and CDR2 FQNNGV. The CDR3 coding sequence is TGTGCCAGCAGCCCGGGGGGGTCCGGAAACACCATATATTTT. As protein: CASSPGGSGNTIYF.

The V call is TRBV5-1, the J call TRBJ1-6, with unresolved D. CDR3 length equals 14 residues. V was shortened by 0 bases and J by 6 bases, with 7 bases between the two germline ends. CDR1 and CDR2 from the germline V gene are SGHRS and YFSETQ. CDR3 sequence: CASSLGESNSPLHF. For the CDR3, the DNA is TGCGCCAGCAGCTTGGGTGAGTCTAATTCACCCCTCCACTTT.

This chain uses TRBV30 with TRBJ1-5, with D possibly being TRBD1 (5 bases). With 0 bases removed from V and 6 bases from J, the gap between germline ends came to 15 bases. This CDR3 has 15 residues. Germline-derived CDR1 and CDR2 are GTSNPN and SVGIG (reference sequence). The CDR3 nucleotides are TGTGCCTGGAGTGTACGGGGGTCAGGTCGTCAGCCCCAGCATTTT. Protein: CAWSVRGSGRQPQHF.

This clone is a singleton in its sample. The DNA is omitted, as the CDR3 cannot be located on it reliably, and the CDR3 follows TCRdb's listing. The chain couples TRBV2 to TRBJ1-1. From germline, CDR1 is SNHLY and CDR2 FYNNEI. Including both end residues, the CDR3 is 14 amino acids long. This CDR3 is CASILVLMNTEAFF.

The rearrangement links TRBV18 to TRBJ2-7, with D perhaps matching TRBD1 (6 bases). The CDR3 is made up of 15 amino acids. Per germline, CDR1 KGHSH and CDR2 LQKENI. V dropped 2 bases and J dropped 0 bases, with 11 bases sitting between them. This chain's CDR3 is CASSPDLGGSYEQYF. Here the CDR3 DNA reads TGTGCCAGCTCACCAGATTTAGGGGGCTCCTACGAGCAGTACTTC.

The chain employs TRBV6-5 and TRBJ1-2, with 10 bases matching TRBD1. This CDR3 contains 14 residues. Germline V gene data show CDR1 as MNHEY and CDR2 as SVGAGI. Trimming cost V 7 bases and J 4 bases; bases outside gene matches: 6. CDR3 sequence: CASKKGQGPYGYTF. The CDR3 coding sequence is TGTGCCAGCAAAAAGGGACAGGGGCCCTATGGCTACACCTTC.

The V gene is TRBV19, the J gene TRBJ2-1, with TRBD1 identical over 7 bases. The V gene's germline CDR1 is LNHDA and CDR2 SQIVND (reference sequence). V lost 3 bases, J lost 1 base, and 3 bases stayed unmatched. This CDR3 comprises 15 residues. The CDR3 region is CASSIRGLSYNEQFF. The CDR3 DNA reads TGTGCCAGTAGTATTAGGGGGCTATCCTACAATGAGCAGTTCTTC. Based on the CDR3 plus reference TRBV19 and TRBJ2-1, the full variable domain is DGGITQSPKYLFRKEGQNVTLSCEQNLNHDAMYWYRQDPGQGLRLIYYSQIVNDFQKGDIAEGYSVSREKKESFPLTVTSAQKNPTAFYLCASSIRGLSYNEQFFGPGTRLTVL.

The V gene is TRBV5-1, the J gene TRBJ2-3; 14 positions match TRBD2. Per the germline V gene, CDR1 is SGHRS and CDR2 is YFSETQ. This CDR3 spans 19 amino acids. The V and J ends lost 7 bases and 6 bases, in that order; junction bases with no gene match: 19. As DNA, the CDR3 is TGCGCCAGCCCCTTCGGCCCAGGGACTAGCGGGGGACCCAGGGATACGCAGTATTTT. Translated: CASPFGPGTSGGPRDTQYF.

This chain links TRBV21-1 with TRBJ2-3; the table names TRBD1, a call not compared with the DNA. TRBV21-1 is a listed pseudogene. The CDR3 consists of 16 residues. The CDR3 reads CASSTMGHPLLDTQYF. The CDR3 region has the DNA TGTGCCAGCTCGACCATGGGACACCCCCTTTTGGATACGCAGTATTTT.

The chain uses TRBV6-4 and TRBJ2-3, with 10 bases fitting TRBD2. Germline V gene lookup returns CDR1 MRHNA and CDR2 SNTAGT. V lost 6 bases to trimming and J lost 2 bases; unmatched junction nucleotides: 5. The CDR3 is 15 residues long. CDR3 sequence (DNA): TGTGCCAGCAGGCTAGCGGGGGCCATCACAGATACGCAGTATTTT. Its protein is CASRLAGAITDTQYF.

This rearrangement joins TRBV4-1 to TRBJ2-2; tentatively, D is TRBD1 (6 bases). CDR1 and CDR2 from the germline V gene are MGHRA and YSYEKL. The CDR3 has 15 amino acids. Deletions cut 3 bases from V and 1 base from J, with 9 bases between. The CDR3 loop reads CASSQPTGNTGELFF. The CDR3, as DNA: TGCGCCAGCAGCCAGCCGACAGGGAACACCGGGGAGCTGTTTTTT.

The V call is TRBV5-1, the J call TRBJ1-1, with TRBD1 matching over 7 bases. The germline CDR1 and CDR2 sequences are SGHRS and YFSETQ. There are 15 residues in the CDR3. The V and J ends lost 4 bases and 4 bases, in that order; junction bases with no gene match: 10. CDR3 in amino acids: CASSRPQGQSTEAFF. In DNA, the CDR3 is TGCGCCAGCAGCCGACCACAGGGGCAGAGCACTGAAGCTTTCTTT. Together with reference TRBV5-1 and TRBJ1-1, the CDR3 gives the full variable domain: KAGVTQTPRYLIKTRGQQVTLSCSPISGHRSVSWYQQTPGQGLQFLFEYFSETQRNKGNFPGRFSGRQFSNSRSEMNVSTLELGDSALYLCASSRPQGQSTEAFFGQGTRLTVV.

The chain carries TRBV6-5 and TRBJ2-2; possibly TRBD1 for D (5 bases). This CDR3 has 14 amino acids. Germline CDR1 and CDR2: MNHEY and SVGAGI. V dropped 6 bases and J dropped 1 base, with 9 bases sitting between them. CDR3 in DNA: TGTGCCAGCAGGACAGTAGGGAACACCGGGGAGCTGTTTTTT. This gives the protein CASRTVGNTGELFF.

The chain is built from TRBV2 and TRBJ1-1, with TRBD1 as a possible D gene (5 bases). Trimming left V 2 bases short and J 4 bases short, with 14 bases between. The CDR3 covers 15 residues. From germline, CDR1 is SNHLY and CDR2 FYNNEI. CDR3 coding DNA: TGTGCCAGCAGTGAAATGGGACTTTACCGCACTGAAGCTTTCTTT. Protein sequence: CASSEMGLYRTEAFF.

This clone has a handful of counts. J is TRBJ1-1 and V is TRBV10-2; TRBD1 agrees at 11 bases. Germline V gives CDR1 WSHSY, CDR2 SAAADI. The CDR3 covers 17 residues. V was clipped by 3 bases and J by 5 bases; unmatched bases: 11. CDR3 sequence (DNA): TGCGCCAGCAGTGATTTGTTGGGCTGGGACAGGGGGACTGAAGCTTTCTTT. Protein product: CASSDLLGWDRGTEAFF.

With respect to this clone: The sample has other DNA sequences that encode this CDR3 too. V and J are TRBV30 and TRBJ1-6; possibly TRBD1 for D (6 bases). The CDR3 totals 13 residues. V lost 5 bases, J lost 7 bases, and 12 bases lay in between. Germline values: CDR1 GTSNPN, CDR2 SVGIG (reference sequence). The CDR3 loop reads CAWSGQTNSPLHF. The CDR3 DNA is TGTGCCTGGTCAGGACAGACCAATTCACCCCTCCACTTT.

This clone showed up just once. The CDR3 here is CASSKPGQGASYEQYF. The CDR3, as DNA: TGTGCCAGCAGCAAACCGGGACAGGGGGCTTCCTACGAGCAGTACTTC. This chain joins TRBV7-9 and TRBJ2-7; 12 nucleotides align to TRBD1. V lost 5 bases to trimming and J lost 1 base; unmatched junction nucleotides: 6. There are 16 residues in the CDR3. Germline V gene lookup returns CDR1 SEHNR and CDR2 FQNEAQ (reference sequence).

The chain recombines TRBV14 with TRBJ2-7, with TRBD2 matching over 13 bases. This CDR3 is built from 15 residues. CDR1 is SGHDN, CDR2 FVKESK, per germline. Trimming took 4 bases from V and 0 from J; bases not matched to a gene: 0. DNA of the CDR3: TGTGCCAGCAGCCGGACTAGCGGGAGCTCCTACGAGCAGTACTTC. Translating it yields CASSRTSGSSYEQYF. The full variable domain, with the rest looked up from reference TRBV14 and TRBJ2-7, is EAGVTQFPSHSVIEKGQTVTLRCDPISGHDNLYWYRRVMGKEIKFLLHFVKESKQDESGMPNNRFLAERTGGTYSTLKVQPAELEDSGVYFCASSRTSGSSYEQYFGPGTRLTVT.

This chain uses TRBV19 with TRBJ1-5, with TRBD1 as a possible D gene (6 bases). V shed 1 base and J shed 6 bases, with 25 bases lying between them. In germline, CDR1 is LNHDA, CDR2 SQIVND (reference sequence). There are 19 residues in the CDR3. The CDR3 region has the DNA TGTGCCAGTAGTATAGTCAGCCCCTCGGGGGGCGCGGGGGGTCAGCCCCAGCATTTT. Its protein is CASSIVSPSGGAGGQPQHF.

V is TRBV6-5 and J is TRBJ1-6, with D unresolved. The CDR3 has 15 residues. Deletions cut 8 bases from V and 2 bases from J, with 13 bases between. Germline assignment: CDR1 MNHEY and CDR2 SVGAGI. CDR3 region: CASVGEATYNSPLHF. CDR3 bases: TGTGCCAGCGTGGGAGAGGCTACCTATAATTCACCCCTCCACTTT.

CDR3 protein: CAWGAGGANTGELFF. In DNA form, the CDR3 reads TGTGCCTGGGGAGCGGGAGGTGCGAACACCGGGGAGCTGTTTTTT. This chain joins TRBV30 and TRBJ2-2; 9 bases agree with TRBD2. CDR1 and CDR2 (germline): GTSNPN, SVGIG (reference sequence). This CDR3 contains 15 residues. V lost 5 bases to trimming and J lost 0 bases; unmatched junction nucleotides: 4.

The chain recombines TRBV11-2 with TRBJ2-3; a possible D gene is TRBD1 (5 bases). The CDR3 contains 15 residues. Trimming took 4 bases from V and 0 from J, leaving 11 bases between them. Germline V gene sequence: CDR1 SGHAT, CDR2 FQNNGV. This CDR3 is CASSSLGASTDTQYF. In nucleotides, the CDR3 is TGTGCCAGCAGCTCTTTAGGGGCTAGCACAGATACGCAGTATTTT.

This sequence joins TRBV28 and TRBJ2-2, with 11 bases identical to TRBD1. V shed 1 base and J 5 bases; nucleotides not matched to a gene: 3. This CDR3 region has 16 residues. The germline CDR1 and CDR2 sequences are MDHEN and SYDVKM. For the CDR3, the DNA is TGTGCCAGCAGTTTATTTGGACAGGGGGCAACCGGGGAGCTGTTTTTT. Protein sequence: CASSLFGQGATGELFF.

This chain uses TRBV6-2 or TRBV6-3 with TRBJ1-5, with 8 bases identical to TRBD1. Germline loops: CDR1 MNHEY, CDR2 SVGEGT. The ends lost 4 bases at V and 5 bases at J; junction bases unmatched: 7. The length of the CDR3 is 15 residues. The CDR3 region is CASSSQGGDYQPQHF. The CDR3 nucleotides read TGTGCCAGCAGTTCACAGGGGGGGGACTATCAGCCCCAGCATTTT.

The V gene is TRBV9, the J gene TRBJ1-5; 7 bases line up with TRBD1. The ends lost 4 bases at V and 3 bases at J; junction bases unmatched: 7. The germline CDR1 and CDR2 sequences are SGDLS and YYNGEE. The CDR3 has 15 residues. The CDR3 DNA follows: TGTGCCAGCAGCCCCGGGACAGCCGACAATCAGCCCCAGCATTTT. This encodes CASSPGTADNQPQHF.

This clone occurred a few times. The CDR3 nucleotides are TGTGCCAGCAGCTCACCGGGACAGTACAATGAGCAGTTCTTC. Its translation: CASSSPGQYNEQFF. The V call is TRBV11-3, the J call TRBJ2-1; TRBD1 matches 7 bases. V shed 4 bases, J shed 4 bases, and the junction held 4 bases outside the gene matches. Germline lookup yields CDR1 SGHNT and CDR2 YENEEA. The CDR3 runs 14 residues.